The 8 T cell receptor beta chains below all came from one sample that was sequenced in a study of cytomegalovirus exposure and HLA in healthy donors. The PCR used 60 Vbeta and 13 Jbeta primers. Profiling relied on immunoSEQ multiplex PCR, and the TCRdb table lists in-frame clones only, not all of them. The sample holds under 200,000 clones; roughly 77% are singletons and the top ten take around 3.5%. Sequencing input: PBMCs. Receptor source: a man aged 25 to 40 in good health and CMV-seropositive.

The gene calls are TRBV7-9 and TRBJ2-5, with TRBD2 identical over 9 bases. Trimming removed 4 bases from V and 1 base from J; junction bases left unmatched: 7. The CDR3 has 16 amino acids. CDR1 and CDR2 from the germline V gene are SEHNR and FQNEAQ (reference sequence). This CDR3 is CASSSPAGGGQETQYF. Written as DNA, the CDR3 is TGTGCCAGCAGCTCCCCTGCGGGGGGGGGCCAAGAGACCCAGTACTTC. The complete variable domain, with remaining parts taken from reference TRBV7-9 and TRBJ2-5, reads DTGVSQNPRHKITKRGQNVTFRCDPISEHNRLYWYRQTLGQGPEFLTYFQNEAQLEKSRLLSDRFSAERPKGSFSTLEIQRTEQGDSAMYLCASSSPAGGGQETQYFGPGTRLLVL.

DNA of the CDR3: TGTGCCAGCAGTGACGGACAGGGAACCACAGATACGCAGTATTTT. Its protein is CASSDGQGTTDTQYF. V and J are TRBV6-4 and TRBJ2-3; TRBD1 agrees at 8 bases. Germline loops: CDR1 MRHNA, CDR2 SNTAGT. J gave up 2 bases and V 2 bases, and 3 bases lay outside the gene matches. The CDR3 contains 15 residues.

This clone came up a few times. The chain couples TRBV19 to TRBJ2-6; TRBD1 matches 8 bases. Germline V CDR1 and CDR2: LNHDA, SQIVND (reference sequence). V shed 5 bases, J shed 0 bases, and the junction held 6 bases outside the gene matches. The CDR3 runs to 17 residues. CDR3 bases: TGTGCCAGTAGTCTCCGGGACAGGATCTCTGGGGCCAACGTCCTGACTTTC. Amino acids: CASSLRDRISGANVLTF.

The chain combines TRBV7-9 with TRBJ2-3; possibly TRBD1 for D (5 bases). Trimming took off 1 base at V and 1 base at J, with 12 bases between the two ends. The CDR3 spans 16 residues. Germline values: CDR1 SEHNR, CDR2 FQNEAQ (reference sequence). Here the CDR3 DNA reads TGTGCCAGCAGCTTAGTCTGGGGCAGGGGCACAGATACGCAGTATTTT. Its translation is CASSLVWGRGTDTQYF.

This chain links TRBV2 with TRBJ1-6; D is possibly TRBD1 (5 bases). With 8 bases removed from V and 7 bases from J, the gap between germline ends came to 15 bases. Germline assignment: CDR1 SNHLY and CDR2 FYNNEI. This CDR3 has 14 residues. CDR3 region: CASQDQGYNSPLHF. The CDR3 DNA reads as TGTGCCAGCCAGGACCAGGGATACAATTCACCCCTCCACTTT.

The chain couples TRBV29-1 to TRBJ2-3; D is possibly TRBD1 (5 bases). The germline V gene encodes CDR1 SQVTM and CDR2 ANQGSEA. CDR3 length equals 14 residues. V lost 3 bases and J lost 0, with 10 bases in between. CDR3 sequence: CSVDARASTDTQYF. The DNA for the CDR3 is TGCAGCGTTGATGCCAGGGCCAGCACAGATACGCAGTATTTT.

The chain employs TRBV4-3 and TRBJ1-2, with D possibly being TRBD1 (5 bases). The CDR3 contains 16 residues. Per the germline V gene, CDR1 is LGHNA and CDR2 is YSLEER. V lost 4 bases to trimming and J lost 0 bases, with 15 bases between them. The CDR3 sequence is CASSPQETAANYGYTF. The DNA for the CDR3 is TGCGCCAGCAGCCCTCAAGAGACAGCAGCTAACTATGGCTACACCTTC.

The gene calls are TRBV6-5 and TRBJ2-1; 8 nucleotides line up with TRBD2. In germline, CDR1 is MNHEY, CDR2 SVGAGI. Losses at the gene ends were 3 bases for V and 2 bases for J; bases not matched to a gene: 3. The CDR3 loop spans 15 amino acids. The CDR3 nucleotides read TGTGCCAGCAGTTATCCGGGGGGGGCCTACAATGAGCAGTTCTTC. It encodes CASSYPGGAYNEQFF.